Below, 8 T cell receptor beta chains from the same sample are listed, as sequenced in a study of T cells in Graves' hyperthyroidism and ophthalmopathy. TCR beta CDR3 regions were amplified from RNA transcripts. The HTBI set primed first-round TCR CDR3 RT-PCR. TCRdb analysed the multiplex PCR reads with MiXCR anew, one entry per CDR3 protein. The repertoire has 300,000 to 350,000 distinct CDR3 sequences, 15% to 20% of them found once; the top ten carry less than 20%. Sequenced: blood. These TCRs come from a woman aged 40 to 50 with Graves' ophthalmopathy.

This clonotype was found many times. The rearrangement joins TRBV20-1 to TRBJ2-7; D possibly corresponds to TRBD1 (6 bases). The V gene lost 3 bases and the J gene lost 1 base, with 19 bases spanning the gap. Germline V lookup: CDR1 DFQATT, CDR2 SNEGSKA (reference sequence). The CDR3 totals 16 residues. The CDR3 sequence: CSASDYSRGASYEQYF. For the CDR3, the DNA is TGCAGTGCTAGCGATTACTCCAGGGGCGCGTCCTACGAGCAGTACTTC.

This clonotype was recorded at least ten times. This chain joins TRBV11-2 and TRBJ2-6; the D is unclear. Germline-derived CDR1 and CDR2 are SGHAT and FQNNGV. The CDR3 is made up of 15 amino acids. V lost 2 bases, J lost 4 bases, and 9 bases lay in between. CDR3 in DNA: TGTGCCAGCAGCTTAAGGAGCCGGGGGGCCAACGTCCTGACTTTC. Protein: CASSLRSRGANVLTF.

This clonotype was seen at least ten times. The chain employs TRBV20-1 and TRBJ1-5; 8 bases align to TRBD1. There are 15 residues in the CDR3. The J segment lost 5 bases and the V segment lost 2 bases, leaving 8 bases of the junction unmatched. Germline values: CDR1 DFQATT, CDR2 SNEGSKA (reference sequence). The CDR3 reads CSARTTGVGDQPQHF. In DNA form, the CDR3 reads TGCAGTGCTAGAACGACAGGGGTTGGAGATCAGCCCCAGCATTTT.

This clonotype was picked up many times. A read error may produce the germline difference seen at one junction end. This chain connects TRBV2 to TRBJ2-4, with TRBD2 as a possible D gene (5 bases). The length of the CDR3 is 14 residues. The V gene's germline CDR1 is SNHLY and CDR2 FYNNEI. The CDR3 region is CAGSEGGSKNIQYF. As DNA, the CDR3 is TGTGCCGGCAGTGAAGGCGGGTCCAAAAACATTCAGTACTTC.

The chain couples TRBV24-1 to TRBJ2-5; maybe TRBD2 (5 bases). Trimming pared 3 bases from V and 0 bases from J, leaving 13 bases between. Germline V lookup: CDR1 KGHDR, CDR2 SFDVKD. The CDR3 length is 16 residues. CDR3 loop: CATSDPTRANQETQYF. The CDR3 DNA reads as TGTGCCACCAGTGATCCAACTAGGGCCAACCAAGAGACCCAGTACTTC.

In its sample, this clonotype was seen once. V usage is TRBV7-8 and J usage is TRBJ1-5, with 8 bases aligning to TRBD1. The trim removed 3 bases at V and 6 bases at J, leaving 13 bases unmatched. This CDR3 has 17 amino acids. Per germline, CDR1 SGHVS and CDR2 FQNEAQ. CDR3 region: CASSFRVDRGSGQPQHF. DNA of the CDR3: TGTGCCAGCAGCTTCCGGGTAGACAGGGGCAGTGGTCAGCCCCAGCATTTT. Supplemented by reference TRBV7-8 and TRBJ1-5, the full variable domain reads GAGVSQSPRYKVAKRGQDVALRCDPISGHVSLFWYQQALGQGPEFLTYFQNEAQLDKSGLPSDRFFAERPEGSVSTLKIQRTQQEDSAVYLCASSFRVDRGSGQPQHFGDGTRLSIL.

The sample holds many counts of this clonotype. This may be a read error, as it is one base from a much larger clone. The chain has TRBV11-2 and TRBJ1-1; D gene uncertain. CDR1 and CDR2 from the germline V gene are SGHAT and FQNNGV. The length of the CDR3 is 12 residues. With 2 bases removed from V and 0 bases from J, the gap between germline ends came to 1 base. The CDR3 reads CASSLMNTEAFF. In nucleotides, the CDR3 is TGTGCCAGCAGCTTAATGAACACTGAAGCTTTCTTT.

This clonotype has at least ten counts. CDR3 sequence: CASRPRTGSKDEQYF. For the CDR3, the DNA is TGTGCCAGCAGACCCCGGACAGGTAGTAAGGACGAGCAGTACTTC. V is TRBV12-3 or TRBV12-4 and J is TRBJ2-7, with 7 bases identical to TRBD1. J was trimmed by 5 bases and V by 6 bases; bases with no gene match: 13. The CDR3 extends over 15 amino acids.